This TCR beta chain was found in a study of T cell responses to AZD1222 COVID-19 vaccine. Across the whole study: Second-dose timings of about 4 or about 12 weeks were pooled.

The table came from immunoSEQ multiplex PCR; TCRdb's copy has only in-frame clones and leaves some out. This sample has 150,000 to 200,000 clones, with roughly 92% found just once. The V gene's germline CDR1 is SGHTA and CDR2 FQGNSA. The V and J ends lost 5 bases and 0 bases respectively, with 15 bases between them. The CDR3 has 16 residues. Details on this clone: As yet, its antigen is unknown.

Study-wide results and limits: Sampled repertoires all dated from after the peak T cell response.

The receptor comes from an adult in good health. The sequencing here drew on peripheral blood, taken on day 0 of AZD1222 vaccination. The gene calls are TRBV7-2 and TRBJ2-3; D gene unclear. CDR3 region: CASSGRRHHSTDTQYF. DNA of the CDR3: TGTGCCAGCAGCGGACGGCGACACCATAGCACAGATACGCAGTATTTT. Based on the CDR3 plus reference TRBV7-2 and TRBJ2-3, the full variable domain is GAGVSQSPSNKVTEKGKDVELRCDPISGHTALYWYRQSLGQGLEFLIYFQGNSAPDKSGLPSDRFSAERTGGSVSTLTIQRTQQEDSAVYLCASSGRRHHSTDTQYFGPGTRLTVL.